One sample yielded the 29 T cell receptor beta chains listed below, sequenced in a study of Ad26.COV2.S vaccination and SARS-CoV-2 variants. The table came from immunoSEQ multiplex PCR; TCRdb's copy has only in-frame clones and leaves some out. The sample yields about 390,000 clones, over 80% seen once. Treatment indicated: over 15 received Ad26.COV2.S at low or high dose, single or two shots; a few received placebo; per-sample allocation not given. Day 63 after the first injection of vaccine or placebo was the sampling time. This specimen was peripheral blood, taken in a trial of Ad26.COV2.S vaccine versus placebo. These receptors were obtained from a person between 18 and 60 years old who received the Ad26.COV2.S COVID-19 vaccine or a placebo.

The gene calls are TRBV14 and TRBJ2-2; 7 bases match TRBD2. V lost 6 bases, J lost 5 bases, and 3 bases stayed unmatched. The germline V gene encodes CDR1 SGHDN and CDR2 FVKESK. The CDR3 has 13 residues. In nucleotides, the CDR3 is TGTGCCAGCAGACGTAGCGGGACCGGGGAGCTGTTTTTT. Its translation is CASRRSGTGELFF.

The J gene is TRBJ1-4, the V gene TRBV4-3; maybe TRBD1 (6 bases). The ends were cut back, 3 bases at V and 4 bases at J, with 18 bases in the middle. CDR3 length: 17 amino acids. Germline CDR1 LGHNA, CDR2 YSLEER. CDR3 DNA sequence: TGCGCCAGCAGCCACAAGCGGACAGAGAGACTTAATGAAAAACTGTTTTTT. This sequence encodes CASSHKRTERLNEKLFF.

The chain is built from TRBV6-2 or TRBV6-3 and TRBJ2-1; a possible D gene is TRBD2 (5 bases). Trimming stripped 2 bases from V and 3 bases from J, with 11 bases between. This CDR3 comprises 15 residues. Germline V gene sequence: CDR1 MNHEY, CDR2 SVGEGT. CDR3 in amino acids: CASSYLRDGYNEQFF. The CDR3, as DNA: TGTGCCAGCAGTTACCTCCGGGATGGCTACAATGAGCAGTTCTTC.

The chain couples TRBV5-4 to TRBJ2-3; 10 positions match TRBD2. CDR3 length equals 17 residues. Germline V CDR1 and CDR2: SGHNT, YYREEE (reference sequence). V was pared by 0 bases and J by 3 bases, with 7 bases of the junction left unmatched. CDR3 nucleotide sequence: TGTGCCAGCAGCTTGGGGTTAGCGGGGGGAGAGACAGATACGCAGTATTTT. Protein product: CASSLGLAGGETDTQYF.

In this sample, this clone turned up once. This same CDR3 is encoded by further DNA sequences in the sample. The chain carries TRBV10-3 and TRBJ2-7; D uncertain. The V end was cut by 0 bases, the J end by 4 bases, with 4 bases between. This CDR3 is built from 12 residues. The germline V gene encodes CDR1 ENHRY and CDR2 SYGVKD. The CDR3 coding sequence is TGTGCCATCAGTGAGTCAAAATACGAGCAGTACTTC. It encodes CAISESKYEQYF.

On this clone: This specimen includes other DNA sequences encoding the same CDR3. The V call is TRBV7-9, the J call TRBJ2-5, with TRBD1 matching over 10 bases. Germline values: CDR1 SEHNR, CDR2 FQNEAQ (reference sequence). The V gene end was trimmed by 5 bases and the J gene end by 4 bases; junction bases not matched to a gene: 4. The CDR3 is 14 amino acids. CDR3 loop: CASSRTGGRETQYF. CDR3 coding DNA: TGTGCCAGCAGCCGGACAGGGGGGAGAGAGACCCAGTACTTC.

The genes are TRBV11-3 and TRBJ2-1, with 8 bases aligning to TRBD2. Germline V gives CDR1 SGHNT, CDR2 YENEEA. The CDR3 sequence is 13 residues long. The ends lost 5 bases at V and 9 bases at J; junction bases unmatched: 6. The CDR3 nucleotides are TGTGCCAGCAGCCCGAGCGGGGGTGGTGAGCAGTTCTTC. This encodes CASSPSGGGEQFF.

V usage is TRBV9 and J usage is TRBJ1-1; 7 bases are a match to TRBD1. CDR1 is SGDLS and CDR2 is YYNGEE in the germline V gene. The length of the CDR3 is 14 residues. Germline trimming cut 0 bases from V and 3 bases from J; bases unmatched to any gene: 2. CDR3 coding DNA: TGTGCCAGCAGCGTAGATGGACAGGACACTGAAGCTTTCTTT. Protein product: CASSVDGQDTEAFF.

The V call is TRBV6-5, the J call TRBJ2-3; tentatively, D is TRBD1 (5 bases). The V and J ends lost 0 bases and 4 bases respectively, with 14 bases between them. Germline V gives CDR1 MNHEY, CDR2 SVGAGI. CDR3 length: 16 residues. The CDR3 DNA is TGTGCCAGCAGTTACTCTCGACTCAGGGTGCCAGATACGCAGTATTTT. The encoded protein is CASSYSRLRVPDTQYF.

CDR3 protein: CAARPGLLNEQFF. The CDR3 DNA reads as TGCGCCGCCCGCCCGGGTCTCCTAAATGAGCAGTTCTTC. V is TRBV10-2 and J is TRBJ2-1; D gene uncertain. The CDR3 has 13 amino acids. Per germline, CDR1 WSHSY and CDR2 SAAADI. Deletions cut 11 bases from V and 7 bases from J, with 18 bases between.

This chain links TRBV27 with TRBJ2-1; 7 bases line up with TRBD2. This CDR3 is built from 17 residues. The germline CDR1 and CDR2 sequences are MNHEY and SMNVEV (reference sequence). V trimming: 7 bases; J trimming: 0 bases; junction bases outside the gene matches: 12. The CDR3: CASISLAAMISYNEQFF. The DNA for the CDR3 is TGTGCCAGCATTTCTCTAGCGGCGATGATCTCCTACAATGAGCAGTTCTTC.

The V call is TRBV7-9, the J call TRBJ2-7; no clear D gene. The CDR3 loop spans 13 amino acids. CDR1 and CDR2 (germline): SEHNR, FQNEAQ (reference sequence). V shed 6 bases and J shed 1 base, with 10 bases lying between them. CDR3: CASSRAESYEQYF. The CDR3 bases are TGTGCCAGCAGTAGGGCAGAGTCCTACGAGCAGTACTTC. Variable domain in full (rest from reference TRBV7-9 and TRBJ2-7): DTGVSQNPRHKITKRGQNVTFRCDPISEHNRLYWYRQTLGQGPEFLTYFQNEAQLEKSRLLSDRFSAERPKGSFSTLEIQRTEQGDSAMYLCASSRAESYEQYFGPGTRLTVT.

The CDR3 DNA is TGTGCCTGGGAGTGGACGGATGAAGCTTTCTTT. Translated: CAWEWTDEAFF. The chain recombines TRBV30 with TRBJ1-1; D gene uncertain. V lost 5 bases and J 7 bases, leaving 11 bases between the germline ends. The V gene's germline CDR1 is GTSNPN and CDR2 SVGIG (reference sequence). This CDR3 is built from 11 residues. The complete variable domain, with remaining parts taken from reference TRBV30 and TRBJ1-1, reads SQTIHQWPATLVQPVGSPLSLECTVEGTSNPNLYWYRQAAGRGLQLLFYSVGIGQISSEVPQNLSASRPQDRQFILSSKKLLLSDSGFYLCAWEWTDEAFFGQGTRLTVV.

The CDR3 reads CASSQDPSSAYGYTF. CDR3 coding DNA: TGCGCCAGCAGCCAAGATCCTTCGTCAGCTTATGGCTACACCTTC. The chain employs TRBV4-3 and TRBJ1-2; D not resolved. The CDR3 runs to 15 residues. Germline V gene data show CDR1 as LGHNA and CDR2 as YSLEER. Trimming pared 0 bases from V and 5 bases from J, leaving 13 bases between.

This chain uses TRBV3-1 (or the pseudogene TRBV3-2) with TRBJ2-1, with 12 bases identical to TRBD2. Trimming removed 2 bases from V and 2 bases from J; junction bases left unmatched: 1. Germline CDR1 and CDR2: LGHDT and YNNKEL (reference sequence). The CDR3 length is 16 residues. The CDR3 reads CASSQRTSGAYNEQFF. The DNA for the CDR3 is TGTGCCAGCAGCCAACGGACTAGCGGGGCCTACAATGAGCAGTTCTTC.

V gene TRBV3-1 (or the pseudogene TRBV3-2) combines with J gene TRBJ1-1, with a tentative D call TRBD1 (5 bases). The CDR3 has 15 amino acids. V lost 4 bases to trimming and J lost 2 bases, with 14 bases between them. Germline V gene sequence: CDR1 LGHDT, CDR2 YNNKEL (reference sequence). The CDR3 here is CASSPRARANTEAFF. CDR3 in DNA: TGTGCCAGCAGCCCAAGGGCCAGGGCAAACACTGAAGCTTTCTTT.

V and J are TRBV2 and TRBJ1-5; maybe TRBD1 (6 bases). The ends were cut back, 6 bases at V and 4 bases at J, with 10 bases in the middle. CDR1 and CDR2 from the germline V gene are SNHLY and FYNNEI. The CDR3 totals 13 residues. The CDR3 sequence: CASRDRSNQPQHF. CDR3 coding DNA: TGTGCCAGCAGAGACAGGAGTAATCAGCCCCAGCATTTT.

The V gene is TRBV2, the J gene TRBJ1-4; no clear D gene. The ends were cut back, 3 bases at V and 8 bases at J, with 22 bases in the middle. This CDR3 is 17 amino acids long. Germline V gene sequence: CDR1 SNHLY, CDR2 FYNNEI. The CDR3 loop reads CASSDPRAGMGNEKLFF. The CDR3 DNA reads TGTGCCAGCAGTGACCCCCGGGCCGGGATGGGGAACGAAAAACTGTTTTTT.

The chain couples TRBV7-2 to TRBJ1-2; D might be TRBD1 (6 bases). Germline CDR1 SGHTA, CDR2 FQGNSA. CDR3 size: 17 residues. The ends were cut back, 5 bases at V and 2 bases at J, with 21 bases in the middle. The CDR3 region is CASSKGGAGELNYGYTF. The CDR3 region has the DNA TGTGCCAGCAGCAAAGGGGGAGCAGGGGAATTAAACTATGGCTACACCTTC.

This CDR3 reads CASSQQGAQETQYF. The CDR3 DNA is TGTGCCAGCAGTCAACAGGGAGCCCAAGAGACCCAGTACTTC. This chain connects TRBV6-2 or TRBV6-3 to TRBJ2-5, with a possible D match to TRBD1 (6 bases). The CDR3 is 14 amino acids. The germline V and J ends were trimmed by 5 bases and 1 base, with 11 bases remaining between them. Germline V CDR1 and CDR2: MNHEY, SVGEGT.

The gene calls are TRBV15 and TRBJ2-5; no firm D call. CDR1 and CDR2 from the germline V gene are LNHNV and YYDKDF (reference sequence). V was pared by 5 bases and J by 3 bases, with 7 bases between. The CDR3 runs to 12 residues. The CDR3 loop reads CATSQPEETQYF. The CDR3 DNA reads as TGTGCCACCAGCCAGCCCGAAGAGACCCAGTACTTC. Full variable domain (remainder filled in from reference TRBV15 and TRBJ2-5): DAMVIQNPRYQVTQFGKPVTLSCSQTLNHNVMYWYQQKSSQAPKLLFHYYDKDFNNEADTPDNFQSRRPNTSFCFLDIRSPGLGDTAMYLCATSQPEETQYFGPGTRLLVL.

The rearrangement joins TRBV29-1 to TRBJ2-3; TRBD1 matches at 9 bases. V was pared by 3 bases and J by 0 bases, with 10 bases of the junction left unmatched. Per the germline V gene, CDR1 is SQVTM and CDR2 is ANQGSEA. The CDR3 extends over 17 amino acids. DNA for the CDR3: TGCAGCGTTGATGGCCTCACCGGGACAGGGAGCACAGATACGCAGTATTTT. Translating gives CSVDGLTGTGSTDTQYF.

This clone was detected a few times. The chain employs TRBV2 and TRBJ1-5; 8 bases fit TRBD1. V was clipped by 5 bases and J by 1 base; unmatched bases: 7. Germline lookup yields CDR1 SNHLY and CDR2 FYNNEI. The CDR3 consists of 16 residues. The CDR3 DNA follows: TGTGCCAGCAGTCCACGGACAGGGCTAAGCAATCAGCCCCAGCATTTT. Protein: CASSPRTGLSNQPQHF.

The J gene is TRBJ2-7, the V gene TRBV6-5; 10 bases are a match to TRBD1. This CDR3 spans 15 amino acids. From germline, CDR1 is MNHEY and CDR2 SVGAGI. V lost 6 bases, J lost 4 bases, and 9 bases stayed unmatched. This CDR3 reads CASSPPGQGSYEQYF. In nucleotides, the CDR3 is TGTGCCAGCAGCCCCCCGGGACAGGGGTCTTACGAGCAGTACTTC.

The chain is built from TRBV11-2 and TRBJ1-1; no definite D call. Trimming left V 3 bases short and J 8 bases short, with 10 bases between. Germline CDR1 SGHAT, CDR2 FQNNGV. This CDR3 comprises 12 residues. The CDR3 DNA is TGTGCCAGCAGCTTTATAGGTTCGGAAGCTTTCTTT. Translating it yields CASSFIGSEAFF.

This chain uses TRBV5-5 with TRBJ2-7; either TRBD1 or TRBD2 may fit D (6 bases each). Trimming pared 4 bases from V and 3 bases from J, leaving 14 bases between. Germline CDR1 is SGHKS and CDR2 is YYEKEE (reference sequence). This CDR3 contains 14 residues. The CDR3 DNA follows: TGTGCCAGCAGCAGCTGGGGGGCTGGCTACGAGCAGTACTTC. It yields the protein CASSSWGAGYEQYF.

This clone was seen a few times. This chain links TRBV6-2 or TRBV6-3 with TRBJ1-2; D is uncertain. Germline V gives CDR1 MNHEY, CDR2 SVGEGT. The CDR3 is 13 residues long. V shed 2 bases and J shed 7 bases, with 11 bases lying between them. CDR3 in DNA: TGTGCCAGCAGTTACGACCTCATAGGTGGCTACACCTTC. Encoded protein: CASSYDLIGGYTF.

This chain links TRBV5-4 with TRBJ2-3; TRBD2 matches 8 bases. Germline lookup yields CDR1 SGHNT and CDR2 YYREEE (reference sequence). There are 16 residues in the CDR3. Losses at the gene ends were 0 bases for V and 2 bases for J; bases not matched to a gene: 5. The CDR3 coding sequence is TGTGCCAGCAGCTTGGTGTCGGGACTAGTCACAGATACGCAGTATTTT. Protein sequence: CASSLVSGLVTDTQYF.

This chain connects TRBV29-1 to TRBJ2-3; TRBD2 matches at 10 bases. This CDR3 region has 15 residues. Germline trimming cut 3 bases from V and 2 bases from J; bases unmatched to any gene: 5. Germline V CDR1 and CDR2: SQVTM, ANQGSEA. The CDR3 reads CSVDSLAGHTDTQYF. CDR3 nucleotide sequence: TGCAGCGTTGACTCACTAGCGGGACACACAGATACGCAGTATTTT.